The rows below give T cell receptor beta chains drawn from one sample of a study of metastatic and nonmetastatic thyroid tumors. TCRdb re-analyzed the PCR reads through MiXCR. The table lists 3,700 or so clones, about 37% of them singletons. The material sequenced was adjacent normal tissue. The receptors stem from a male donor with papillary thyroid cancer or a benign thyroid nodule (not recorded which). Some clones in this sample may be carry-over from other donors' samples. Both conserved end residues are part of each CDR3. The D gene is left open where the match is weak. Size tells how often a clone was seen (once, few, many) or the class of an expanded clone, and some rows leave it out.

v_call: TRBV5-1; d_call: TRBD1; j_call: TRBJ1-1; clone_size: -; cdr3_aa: CASRDRDTEAFF; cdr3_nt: TGCGCCAGCAGGGACAGGGACACTGAAGCTTTCTTT
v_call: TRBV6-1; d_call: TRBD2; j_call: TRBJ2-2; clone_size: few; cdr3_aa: CATLSGLASGELFF; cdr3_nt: TGTGCCACCCTATCGGGACTAGCGTCCGGGGAGCTGTTTTTT
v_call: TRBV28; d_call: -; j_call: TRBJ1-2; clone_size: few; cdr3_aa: CASSMGKDGYTF; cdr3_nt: TGTGCCAGCAGTATGGGTAAAGATGGCTACACCTTC
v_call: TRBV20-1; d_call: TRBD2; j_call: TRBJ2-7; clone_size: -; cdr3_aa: CSASRGGGPEQYF; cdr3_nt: TGCAGTGCTAGCCGCGGGGGGGGCCCCGAGCAGTACTTC
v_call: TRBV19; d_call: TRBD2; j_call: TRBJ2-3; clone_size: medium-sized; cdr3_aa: CASSRLAGFPTDTQYF; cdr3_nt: TGTGCCAGTAGTAGACTAGCGGGCTTCCCTACAGATACGCAGTATTTT
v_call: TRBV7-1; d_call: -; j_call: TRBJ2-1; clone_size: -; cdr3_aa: CASSSIGIRPGLTYNEQFF; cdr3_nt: TGTGCCAGCAGCTCCATAGGGATCAGGCCGGGACTGACCTACAATGAGCAGTTCTTC
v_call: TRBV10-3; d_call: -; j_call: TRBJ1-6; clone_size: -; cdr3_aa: CASSEYQQGNSGSYNSPLHF; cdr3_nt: TGTGCCAGCAGTGAGTACCAACAGGGAAATAGCGGCTCCTATAATTCACCCCTCCACTTT
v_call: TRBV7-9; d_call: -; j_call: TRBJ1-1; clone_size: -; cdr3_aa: CASSLEQNTEAFF; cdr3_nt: TGTGCCAGCAGCTTAGAACAGAACACTGAAGCTTTCTTT
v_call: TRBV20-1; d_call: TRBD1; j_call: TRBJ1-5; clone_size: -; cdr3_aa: CSARYRGRNQPQHF; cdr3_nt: TGCAGTGCTAGGTACAGGGGGCGAAATCAGCCCCAGCATTTT
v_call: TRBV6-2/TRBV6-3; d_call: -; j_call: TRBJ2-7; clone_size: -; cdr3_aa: CASSYAGQLNPYEQYF; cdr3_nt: TGTGCCAGCAGTTACGCGGGACAACTCAACCCCTACGAGCAGTACTTC
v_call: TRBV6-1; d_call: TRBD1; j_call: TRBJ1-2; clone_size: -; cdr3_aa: CASSALQGVYGYTF; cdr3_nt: TGTGCCAGCAGTGCATTACAGGGGGTCTATGGCTACACCTTC
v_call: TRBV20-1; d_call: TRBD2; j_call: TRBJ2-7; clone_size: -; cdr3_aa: CSAVTSGRPEQYF; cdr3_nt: TGCAGTGCTGTGACTAGCGGGAGGCCTGAGCAGTACTTC
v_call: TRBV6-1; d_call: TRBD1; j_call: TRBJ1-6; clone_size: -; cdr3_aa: CASSMGTGRNSPLHF; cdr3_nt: TGTGCCAGCAGTATGGGGACAGGGAGGAATTCACCCCTCCACTTT
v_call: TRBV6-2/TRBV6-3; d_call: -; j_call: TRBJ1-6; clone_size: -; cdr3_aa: CASSYAGRRSPLHF; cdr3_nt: TGTGCCAGCAGTTACGCGGGGAGGAGGTCACCCCTCCACTTT
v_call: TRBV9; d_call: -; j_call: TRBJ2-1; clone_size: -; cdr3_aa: CASSVDITFYNEQFF; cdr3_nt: TGCGCCAGCAGCGTAGATATTACATTTTACAATGAGCAGTTCTTT
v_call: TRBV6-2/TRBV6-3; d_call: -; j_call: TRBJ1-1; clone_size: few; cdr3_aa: CASSSYGVEAFF; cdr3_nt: TGTGCCAGCAGTTCTTACGGGGTTGAAGCTTTCTTT
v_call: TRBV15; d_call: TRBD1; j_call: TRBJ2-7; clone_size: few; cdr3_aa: CATSRDEGDRSYEQYF; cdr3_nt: TGTGCCACCAGCAGAGATGAGGGGGACAGGTCCTACGAGCAGTACTTC